These 10 T cell receptor beta chains share one sample of origin, sequenced in a study of blood T cell repertoires in COVID-19. Libraries were prepared by immunoSEQ multiplex PCR; TCRdb keeps only in-frame clonotypes and omits some of them. The table has fewer than 200,000 clones, more than 75% seen once. Sequencing was carried out using peripheral blood. These receptor sequences come from a woman older than 75 with COVID-19, enrolled during active disease.

The V gene is TRBV28, the J gene TRBJ1-1; 8 bases align to TRBD1. Germline values: CDR1 MDHEN, CDR2 SYDVKM. The CDR3 loop spans 14 amino acids. Germline trimming cut 8 bases from V and 0 bases from J; bases unmatched to any gene: 5. The CDR3 loop reads CASLTGGLNTEAFF. In DNA, the CDR3 is TGTGCCAGCCTAACAGGGGGGCTGAACACTGAAGCTTTCTTT.

J is TRBJ2-3 and V is TRBV28; D may be TRBD1 (6 bases). This CDR3 has 13 residues. The germline V gene encodes CDR1 MDHEN and CDR2 SYDVKM. V lost 4 bases to trimming and J lost 10 bases, with 15 bases between them. In DNA, the CDR3 is TGTGCCAGCAGTTCGATTGACAGGAGAGCGCAGTATTTT. Translation: CASSSIDRRAQYF. Filled out from reference TRBV28 and TRBJ2-3, the complete variable domain reads DVKVTQSSRYLVKRTGEKVFLECVQDMDHENMFWYRQDPGLGLRLIYFSYDVKMKEKGDIPEGYSVSREKKERFSLILESASTNQTSMYLCASSSIDRRAQYFGPGTRLTVL.

The genes are TRBV6-5 and TRBJ1-3, with D possibly being TRBD1 (6 bases). Trimming shortened V by 7 bases and J by 0 bases, and 10 bases separated the two germline ends. The CDR3 sequence is 14 residues long. CDR1 MNHEY and CDR2 SVGAGI come from the germline V gene. The CDR3 sequence: CASKRTVSGNTIYF. CDR3 nucleotides: TGTGCCAGCAAGAGGACAGTCTCTGGAAACACCATATATTTT.

This clone has a single count. The chain uses TRBV9 and TRBJ2-3; D perhaps matches TRBD1 (5 bases). The CDR3 sequence is 16 residues long. CDR1 SGDLS and CDR2 YYNGEE come from the germline V gene. V was trimmed by 0 bases and J by 3 bases, leaving 14 bases between them. This CDR3 reads CASSVGGSGRTDTQYF. The CDR3, as DNA: TGTGCCAGCAGCGTAGGGGGATCAGGGCGGACAGATACGCAGTATTTT.

V usage is TRBV7-9 and J usage is TRBJ1-6; tentatively, D is TRBD1 (5 bases). This CDR3 is built from 16 residues. Germline CDR1 reads SEHNR; CDR2 reads FQNEAQ (reference sequence). Trimming cost V 5 bases and J 2 bases, with 13 bases left between them. The CDR3 loop is CASSAVGGTYNSPLHF. Here the CDR3 DNA reads TGTGCCAGCAGCGCGGTGGGGGGGACCTATAATTCACCCCTCCACTTT. The full variable domain, in which reference TRBV7-9 and TRBJ1-6 provide the parts outside the CDR3, is DTGVSQNPRHKITKRGQNVTFRCDPISEHNRLYWYRQTLGQGPEFLTYFQNEAQLEKSRLLSDRFSAERPKGSFSTLEIQRTEQGDSAMYLCASSAVGGTYNSPLHFGNGTRLTVT.

This clone was seen a few times. The CDR3 reads CASSLDTNQPQHF. CDR3 sequence (DNA): TGCGCCAGCAGCTTGGACACGAATCAGCCCCAGCATTTT. The chain combines TRBV5-1 with TRBJ1-5; D call uncertain. The germline gives CDR1 SGHRS, CDR2 YFSETQ. The CDR3 sequence is 13 residues long. V was pared by 0 bases and J by 4 bases, with 5 bases between.

The chain joins TRBV19 to TRBJ2-5; no definite D call. Germline V gene data show CDR1 as LNHDA and CDR2 as SQIVND (reference sequence). This CDR3 has 13 residues. V was cut by 1 base and J by 4 bases, with 7 bases left in between. The CDR3 DNA follows: TGTGCCAGTAGTATAGCCTACCGAGAGACCCAGTACTTC. Its protein is CASSIAYRETQYF.

The rearrangement joins TRBV7-2 to TRBJ1-1; TRBD1 matches at 7 bases. The germline CDR1 and CDR2 sequences are SGHTA and FQGNSA. The CDR3 runs to 14 residues. Trimming at V came to 0 bases and at J to 6 bases, leaving 4 bases not matched to a gene. Here the CDR3 reads CASSLAAGGAEAFF. The CDR3 DNA sequence: TGTGCCAGCAGCTTAGCAGCAGGGGGAGCTGAAGCTTTCTTT.

The chain carries TRBV11-2 and TRBJ2-1; 7 bases are a match to TRBD2. CDR1 is SGHAT and CDR2 is FQNNGV in the germline V gene. The CDR3 is 15 amino acids. J lost 3 bases, V lost 5 bases, and 7 bases had no gene match. The CDR3 sequence is CASSPVGDYYNEQFF. For the CDR3, the DNA is TGTGCCAGCAGCCCCGTGGGGGACTACTACAATGAGCAGTTCTTC.

This sequence joins TRBV5-1 and TRBJ2-2, with TRBD1 identical over 7 bases. V was pared by 0 bases and J by 4 bases, with 3 bases of the junction left unmatched. In germline, CDR1 is SGHRS, CDR2 YFSETQ. The length of the CDR3 is 15 residues. This CDR3 is CASSLVGGSTGELFF. The CDR3 nucleotides are TGCGCCAGCAGCTTGGTAGGGGGCAGCACCGGGGAGCTGTTTTTT.